This is a list of T cell receptor beta chains from one sample in a study of T cells after yellow fever vaccination. TCRdb re-analysed the 5' RACE reads in MiXCR, keeping a single row per CDR3 protein. The sample lists about 160,000 distinct CDR3 sequences, around 7.3% occurring once. Sequencing was performed on CD4+ T cells sorted from PBMCs, taken around 5 days after the first yellow fever vaccination. These receptors were obtained from a man between 18 and 29 years old who received the YFV17D yellow fever vaccine. Each CDR3 is given with its conserved first and last residue. Fields, in order: D gene, J gene, V gene, CDR3 protein. The D gene is left open where the match is weak.

.	TRBJ1-2	TRBV5-5	CASSLTGGEGYTF
.	TRBJ1-1	TRBV18	CASSPGPGNTEAFF
.	TRBJ1-1	TRBV7-9	CASSLSGYTEAFF
TRBD1	TRBJ2-3	TRBV7-3	CASSLTPPGQGLDTQYF
.	TRBJ1-2	TRBV5-1	CASSFGGLDYGYTF
TRBD2	TRBJ2-5	TRBV11-2	CASSASGLAGGATLETQYF
.	TRBJ2-5	TRBV4-3	CASSQNGEETQYF
.	TRBJ1-3	TRBV5-6	CASSFSPGSYSGNTIYF
.	TRBJ1-1	TRBV12-3/TRBV12-4	CASSPEAGWNTEAFF
.	TRBJ2-1	TRBV5-4	CASSLDRQAYNEQFF
.	TRBJ1-2	TRBV6-1	CASRKDSANYGYTF
TRBD1	TRBJ1-4	TRBV7-2	CASSRGGFDEKLFF
.	TRBJ2-3	TRBV5-1	CASSFGGSTDTQYF
TRBD1	TRBJ2-7	TRBV19	CASRKTGTSYEQHF
TRBD2	TRBJ2-1	TRBV6-1	CASSESGGGYNEQFF
TRBD2	TRBJ2-1	TRBV5-1	CASSLGTSGGAYNEQFF
.	TRBJ2-7	TRBV29-1	CSAGGDSYEQYF
TRBD1	TRBJ2-7	TRBV5-1	CASSFGVTGFTEQYF
.	TRBJ1-5	TRBV12-3/TRBV12-4	CASSLLSGGIGQPQHF
.	TRBJ1-1	TRBV9	CASSGEDYNTEAFF
TRBD1	TRBJ2-1	TRBV5-4	CASSTTGRQFF
.	TRBJ2-1	TRBV7-9	CASSLVLGRRSYNEQFF
TRBD1	TRBJ2-2	TRBV5-6	CASSLGDRLSGELFF
.	TRBJ2-7	TRBV11-3	CASRDYEQYF
TRBD1	TRBJ2-3	TRBV11-2	CASSLDLGRGLDTQYF
.	TRBJ1-2	TRBV6-1	CASKVDYGYTF
TRBD1	TRBJ2-4	TRBV28	CASSLLIRDSQYF
.	TRBJ2-3	TRBV12-3/TRBV12-4	CASTASSTDTQYF
TRBD2	TRBJ2-1	TRBV5-1	CASSTGLAGGEQFF
TRBD2	TRBJ2-3	TRBV20-1	CSAGRGGDTDTQYF
TRBD1	TRBJ2-3	TRBV5-5	CASSLGQTSTDTQYF
.	TRBJ2-2	TRBV19	CASSPRGRGLSGELFF
.	TRBJ2-5	TRBV7-2	CASSLEGSSEETQYF
TRBD2	TRBJ2-5	TRBV6-2/TRBV6-3	CASRTGGGGETQYF
.	TRBJ1-2	TRBV7-2	CASSFGGNYGYTF
.	TRBJ1-2	TRBV20-1	CSAPLPRKRGYTF
.	TRBJ1-1	TRBV7-2	CASRSGVSVNTEAFF
.	TRBJ2-2	TRBV7-2	CASSLGAGGDTGELFF
TRBD2	TRBJ2-2	TRBV5-1	CASSLAYVGTSGARFTGELFF
.	TRBJ2-2	TRBV12-3/TRBV12-4	CASSLALSTGELFF
.	TRBJ2-3	TRBV7-9	CASSLEVADTQYF
.	TRBJ1-4	TRBV7-2	CASSLNQEKLFF
.	TRBJ1-1	TRBV5-6	CASSFFTGSATEAFF
.	TRBJ2-5	TRBV12-3/TRBV12-4	CASSISDSQETQYF
.	TRBJ2-7	TRBV18	CASSPPGSPSYEQYF
.	TRBJ1-3	TRBV20-1	CSASVLWGSGNTIYF
TRBD1	TRBJ2-1	TRBV4-3	CASSRSGQAYNEQFF
.	TRBJ2-3	TRBV20-1	CSARDPGQSLGRTQYF
.	TRBJ1-5	TRBV4-3	CASSQETAPNQPQHF
.	TRBJ2-5	TRBV10-3	CAISPSTNQETQYF
.	TRBJ1-1	TRBV7-7	CASSPTVNTEAFF
TRBD2	TRBJ2-5	TRBV4-1	CASSQEYRGTSGGQETQYF
.	TRBJ2-3	TRBV6-5	CASSYRGDGTDTQYF
TRBD1	TRBJ1-5	TRBV12-3/TRBV12-4	CASSLWGRGRDQPQHF
TRBD1	TRBJ1-2	TRBV6-5	CASSHLDRVNYGYTF